These T cell receptor beta chains were read from a single sample in a study of blood T cells in healthy people across ages. In TCRdb, the 5' RACE reads were re-called with MiXCR into one record per CDR3 protein. The repertoire holds 800,000 or so distinct CDR3 sequences, with roughly 25% as singletons. This sample also belongs to another study, concerning T cells of mothers and their children.

The source material was blood. The receptors stem from a boy aged 5 to 17 in good health. Each CDR3 is given with its conserved first and last residue. A D gene is named only where the DNA matches it firmly. Only some rows state a clone size, as once, few, many or a class for expanded clones.

v_call	clone_size	d_call	j_call	cdr3_nt	cdr3_aa
TRBV12-5	few	TRBD2	TRBJ2-1	TGTGCTAGTGGTCCCGGGAGCGGGAGTGTCAATGAGCAGTTCTTC	CASGPGSGSVNEQFF
TRBV5-1	.	.	TRBJ2-2	TGCGCCAGCAGCCTGGGCAGGGTGCGGACCGGGGAGCTGTTTTTT	CASSLGRVRTGELFF
TRBV7-8	.	.	TRBJ2-1	TGTGCCAGCAGCCCCGGGGGTGGGCAGGGGACCTACAATGAGCAGTTCTTC	CASSPGGGQGTYNEQFF
TRBV9	.	.	TRBJ2-5	TGTGCCAGCAGCGTAGATATAGGGCGGAGAGAGACCCAGTACTTC	CASSVDIGRRETQYF
TRBV27	few	.	TRBJ1-6	TGTGCCAGCAGTGTTTTTGGAGATTCACCCCTCCACTTT	CASSVFGDSPLHF
TRBV4-3	.	TRBD2	TRBJ2-5	TGCGCCAGCAGCCAAGTTGCTAGCGGGAGAGAAGAGACCCAGTACTTC	CASSQVASGREETQYF
TRBV29-1	few	TRBD1	TRBJ1-4	TGCAGCGGGGGGGACAGCTTAAATGAAAAACTGTTTTTT	CSGGDSLNEKLFF
TRBV14	once	.	TRBJ2-5	TGTGCCAGCAGCCAAGGATTCGCTAGCTCTCAGACCCAGTACTTC	CASSQGFASSQTQYF
TRBV4-3	.	.	TRBJ2-5	TGCGCCAGCAGCCAATTCCATGGGTCTGGTGAGCAGTCCTTC	CASSQFHGSGEQSF
TRBV7-9	.	.	TRBJ2-6	TGTGCCAGCAGCACACTAAGGGCCTCTGGGGCCAACGTCCTGACTTTC	CASSTLRASGANVLTF